This TCR beta chain was documented in a study of cytomegalovirus exposure and HLA in healthy donors. Regarding the study as a whole: In vitro assays verified that three CMV-associated chains recognized CMV antigens specifically. Listed as cytomegalovirus-associated were 164 TCR beta chains.

PCR was performed using 60 Vbeta and 13 Jbeta primers. Under the authors' procedure: Counted up in a later analysis, unique TCR beta chains came to about 83 million, with around 10 million shared. Here immunoSEQ multiplex PCR was the method, and the copy in TCRdb shows in-frame clones only, minus some. V, J and clone size are those of that table, while D and trimming were read from the DNA. This sample has about 150,000 clones; roughly four fifths occur once, and the top ten carry 4.8%. Each donor was nominally healthy when sampled (though unrecorded immune exposures were likely). Regarding this clone: Its target is not known.

The CDR3 runs 14 residues. V was trimmed by 0 bases and J by 0 bases, leaving 6 bases between them. The germline V gene has CDR1 SGDLS and CDR2 YYNGEE. The rearrangement uses TRBV9 and TRBJ1-1; D remains ambiguous. Sequencing was performed on PBMCs. The receptor comes from a man aged 18 to 29 in good health and CMV-seronegative. As DNA, the CDR3 is TGTGCCAGCAGCGTAGAACAGATGAACACTGAAGCTTTCTTT. Translating it yields CASSVEQMNTEAFF. Supplemented by reference TRBV9 and TRBJ1-1, the full variable domain reads DSGVTQTPKHLITATGQRVTLRCSPRSGDLSVYWYQQSLDQGLQFLIQYYNGEERAKGNILERFSAQQFPDLHSELNLSSLELGDSALYFCASSVEQMNTEAFFGQGTRLTVV.